Below, 25 T cell receptor beta chains from the same sample are listed, as sequenced in a study of shared clonotypes between healthy human individuals. Naive CD8 cells comprised CD45RO-negative, CCR7-positively selected cells, excluding terminally differentiated effector memory CD45RA+ cells. Generated by immunoSEQ multiplex PCR, the TCRdb table keeps only in-frame clones and is missing some. This table holds roughly 2.1 million clones, under 95% found once. The sequencing sample was made of naive CD8+ T cells from PBMCs. These TCRs come from a man aged 18 to 35 in good health. Some clones in this sample may be carry-over from other donors' samples.

The chain links TRBV9 to TRBJ2-1; TRBD1 agrees at 12 bases. CDR3 length: 17 amino acids. J was trimmed by 0 bases and V by 3 bases; bases with no gene match: 4. Germline-derived CDR1 and CDR2 are SGDLS and YYNGEE. CDR3 bases: TGTGCCAGCAGCGGGGACAGGGGGCTCGGCTCCTACAATGAGCAGTTCTTC. Its translation: CASSGDRGLGSYNEQFF.

This clone was picked up one time. Written as DNA, the CDR3 is TGTGCCAGCAGTTTTTTCGGACTCGGAAAGGAGACCCAGTACTTC. This sequence encodes CASSFFGLGKETQYF. The genes are TRBV28 and TRBJ2-5; TRBD2 is a possible D gene (5 bases). The CDR3 has 15 amino acids. Trimming stripped 3 bases from V and 5 bases from J, with 16 bases between. Germline V CDR1 and CDR2: MDHEN, SYDVKM.

The chain joins TRBV4-1 to TRBJ1-4, with a possible D match to TRBD1 (5 bases). The ends were cut back, 3 bases at V and 5 bases at J, with 7 bases in the middle. This CDR3 region has 13 residues. Germline V gene lookup returns CDR1 MGHRA and CDR2 YSYEKL. This CDR3 is CASSQGLNEKLFF. The CDR3, as DNA: TGCGCCAGCAGCCAGGGACTGAATGAAAAACTGTTTTTT.

The chain recombines TRBV6-6 with TRBJ2-1, with 9 bases matching TRBD2. Germline CDR1 and CDR2: MNHNY and SVGAGI (reference sequence). The V segment lost 10 bases and the J segment 8 bases; nucleotides outside the gene matches: 12. There are 14 residues in the CDR3. CDR3 in amino acids: CATCIAGESDEQFF. CDR3 bases: TGTGCCACCTGTATAGCGGGAGAGAGCGATGAGCAGTTCTTC.

This chain links TRBV5-1 with TRBJ2-1; the match to TRBD2 covers 13 bases. The CDR3 spans 19 residues. J was trimmed by 5 bases and V by 0 bases; bases with no gene match: 11. From germline, CDR1 is SGHRS and CDR2 YFSETQ. The CDR3 DNA sequence: TGCGCCAGCAGCTTGGCCTCGAGACTAGCGGGGGGACATAACAATGAGCAGTTCTTC. Translating it yields CASSLASRLAGGHNNEQFF.

The CDR3, as DNA: TGTGCCAGCAGCCCCAGGACAGGGGTTGGACCTGGGGCCAACGTCCTGACTTTC. Translation: CASSPRTGVGPGANVLTF. This chain connects TRBV9 to TRBJ2-6; 9 bases are shared with TRBD1. The CDR3 totals 18 residues. Per germline, CDR1 SGDLS and CDR2 YYNGEE. The junction had 10 bases not matched to a gene; V was cut back by 4 bases and J by 2 bases.

The chain links TRBV27 to TRBJ2-1; D is perhaps TRBD2 (5 bases). V was clipped by 7 bases and J by 0 bases, with 10 bases between them. CDR3 size: 14 residues. Germline CDR1 and CDR2: MNHEY and SMNVEV (reference sequence). CDR3 in amino acids: CASISGSSYNEQFF. CDR3 DNA sequence: TGTGCCAGCATTTCTGGGAGCTCCTACAATGAGCAGTTCTTC.

This clone was found a few times. The chain couples TRBV19 to TRBJ1-1; unclear D gene. The CDR3 totals 15 residues. CDR1 is LNHDA and CDR2 is SQIVND in the germline V gene (reference sequence). V was trimmed by 3 bases and J by 0 bases, leaving 11 bases between them. The CDR3 DNA follows: TGTGCCAGTAGTATGGTACGGTACATGAACACTGAAGCTTTCTTT. It encodes CASSMVRYMNTEAFF.

The CDR3 protein is CASSYNSGTQQYF. The CDR3 bases are TGTGCCAGCAGTTACAATAGCGGGACCCAGCAGTACTTC. The chain combines TRBV6-5 with TRBJ2-7; TRBD2 aligns across 8 bases. The junction had 5 bases not matched to a gene; V was cut back by 2 bases and J by 8 bases. This CDR3 comprises 13 residues. The germline CDR1 and CDR2 sequences are MNHEY and SVGAGI.

This clone was recorded only once. The chain carries TRBV28 and TRBJ1-3; D might be TRBD1 (5 bases). In germline, CDR1 is MDHEN, CDR2 SYDVKM. This CDR3 is built from 15 residues. V lost 0 bases, J lost 0 bases, and 6 bases lay in between. The CDR3 reads CASSLWTDSGNTIYF. CDR3 DNA sequence: TGTGCCAGCAGTTTATGGACAGACTCTGGAAACACCATATATTTT.

The chain carries TRBV29-1 and TRBJ2-6, with TRBD1 identical over 8 bases. The CDR3 length is 16 residues. V dropped 7 bases and J dropped 0; count of bases not matched to a gene: 8. Germline assignment: CDR1 SQVTM and CDR2 ANQGSEA. CDR3: CSAKGTGSSGANVLTF. In DNA, the CDR3 is TGCAGCGCTAAAGGGACAGGCAGCTCTGGGGCCAACGTCCTGACTTTC. The full variable domain, rest sourced from reference TRBV29-1 and TRBJ2-6, is SAVISQKPSRDICQRGTSLTIQCQVDSQVTMMFWYRQQPGQSLTLIATANQGSEATYESGFVIDKFPISRPNLTFSTLTVSNMSPEDSSIYLCSAKGTGSSGANVLTFGAGSRLTVL.

Only one count was recorded for this clone. The identical CDR3 is also encoded by other nucleotide sequences in the sample. The rearrangement uses TRBV9 and TRBJ1-2; D is uncertain. Germline CDR1 and CDR2: SGDLS and YYNGEE. This CDR3 comprises 13 residues. Between the trimmed V and J ends, which lost 0 bases and 3 bases, there was a span of 6 bases. CDR3 sequence reads: CASSVDSYYGYTF. CDR3 in DNA: TGTGCCAGCAGCGTAGATTCCTACTATGGCTACACCTTC.

The chain couples TRBV6-6 to TRBJ2-3; 11 nucleotides align to TRBD2. This CDR3 spans 15 amino acids. V shed 4 bases, J shed 2 bases, and the junction held 2 bases outside the gene matches. CDR1 and CDR2 from the germline V gene are MNHNY and SVGAGI (reference sequence). CDR3 region: CASSSTSGTTDTQYF. The CDR3 bases are TGTGCCAGCAGTTCGACTAGCGGGACCACAGATACGCAGTATTTT.

V and J are TRBV28 and TRBJ1-2; D is uncertain. Looked up from germline, CDR1 is MDHEN and CDR2 is SYDVKM. V dropped 9 bases and J dropped 8 bases, with 16 bases sitting between them. The CDR3 extends over 12 amino acids. The CDR3 sequence is CASRKIGSGYTF. The CDR3 DNA is TGTGCCAGTCGAAAGATAGGTTCGGGCTACACCTTC.

With respect to this clone: At one end, the junction sequence differs from germline, possibly due to a read error. The J gene is TRBJ1-1, the V gene TRBV19; perhaps TRBD1 as D (6 bases). The CDR3 totals 10 residues. The germline gives CDR1 LNHDA, CDR2 SQIVND (reference sequence). In nucleotides, the CDR3 is TGCAACAGGGTGAACACTGAAGCTTTCTTT. Protein sequence: CNRVNTEAFF.

The V and J genes are TRBV11-2 and TRBJ2-2; D may be TRBD2 (5 bases). Germline V gives CDR1 SGHAT, CDR2 FQNNGV. Trimming pared 2 bases from V and 10 bases from J, leaving 11 bases between. The CDR3 length is 13 residues. DNA for the CDR3: TGTGCCAGCAGCTTATTCGGGGAGCAGGAGCTGTTTTTT. Translation gives CASSLFGEQELFF.

This sequence joins TRBV27 and TRBJ1-2; 10 bases map to TRBD1. The V segment lost 3 bases and the J segment 8 bases; nucleotides outside the gene matches: 12. The CDR3 covers 16 residues. Germline V gene sequence: CDR1 MNHEY, CDR2 SMNVEV (reference sequence). CDR3 amino acids: CASSFHSTGTGEGYTF. CDR3 nucleotides: TGTGCCAGCAGTTTCCATTCAACCGGGACAGGGGAGGGCTACACCTTC.

The gene calls are TRBV9 and TRBJ2-5; TRBD2 agrees at 15 bases. The CDR3 is 16 amino acids. In germline, CDR1 is SGDLS, CDR2 YYNGEE. The ends lost 1 base at V and 4 bases at J; junction bases unmatched: 2. The DNA of the CDR3 is TGTGCCAGCAGCGTATTGGGACTAGCGGGAGGAGAGACCCAGTACTTC. Amino acids: CASSVLGLAGGETQYF.

The V and J genes are TRBV4-1 and TRBJ1-1; 8 nucleotides match TRBD1. V was pared by 3 bases and J by 4 bases, with 10 bases of the junction left unmatched. CDR3 size: 16 residues. Germline V CDR1 and CDR2: MGHRA, YSYEKL. In DNA, the CDR3 is TGCGCCAGCAGCCATATGGGACAGGCCATCGGCACTGAAGCTTTCTTT. It translates to CASSHMGQAIGTEAFF.

The chain uses TRBV7-9 and TRBJ2-7, with 12 bases lining up with TRBD1. The trim removed 1 base at V and 0 bases at J, leaving 4 bases unmatched. The CDR3 length is 17 residues. The germline gives CDR1 SEHNR, CDR2 FQNEAQ (reference sequence). The CDR3 here is CASSLGGQGASSYEQYF. DNA of the CDR3: TGTGCCAGCAGCTTAGGGGGACAGGGGGCGAGCTCCTACGAGCAGTACTTC. The entire variable domain, with the rest obtained from reference TRBV7-9 and TRBJ2-7, is as follows: DTGVSQNPRHKITKRGQNVTFRCDPISEHNRLYWYRQTLGQGPEFLTYFQNEAQLEKSRLLSDRFSAERPKGSFSTLEIQRTEQGDSAMYLCASSLGGQGASSYEQYFGPGTRLTVT.

The V call is TRBV27, the J call TRBJ1-2, with TRBD1 matching over 8 bases. Germline values: CDR1 MNHEY, CDR2 SMNVEV (reference sequence). The CDR3 runs to 14 residues. Trimming removed 8 bases from V and 7 bases from J; junction bases left unmatched: 12. As DNA, the CDR3 is TGTGCCAGCGGCCGTCAGGGGGCCTACAGTGGCTACACCTTC. Its protein is CASGRQGAYSGYTF.

This rearrangement joins TRBV19 to TRBJ1-1, with 9 bases that match TRBD1. The V gene's germline CDR1 is LNHDA and CDR2 SQIVND (reference sequence). The CDR3 consists of 15 residues. Trimming took 5 bases from V and 4 from J; bases not matched to a gene: 8. CDR3 residues: CASSEWDREVTEAFF. In DNA, the CDR3 is TGTGCCAGTAGTGAATGGGACAGGGAGGTCACTGAAGCTTTCTTT.

This clone was counted a single time. V and J are TRBV7-8 and TRBJ2-1; 16 nucleotides match TRBD2. Per the germline V gene, CDR1 is SGHVS and CDR2 is FQNEAQ. The trim removed 4 bases at V and 0 bases at J, leaving 3 bases unmatched. This CDR3 contains 18 residues. The CDR3 region is CASSWGLAGGSSYNEQFF. The CDR3 nucleotides read TGTGCCAGCAGCTGGGGACTAGCGGGAGGGAGCTCCTACAATGAGCAGTTCTTC.

This chain connects TRBV14 to TRBJ2-7; TRBD2 might be the D (5 bases). CDR3 size: 13 residues. Between the trimmed V and J ends, which lost 5 bases and 3 bases, there was a span of 11 bases. Germline CDR1 reads SGHDN; CDR2 reads FVKESK. CDR3 loop: CASSYQRGYEQYF. CDR3 nucleotides: TGTGCCAGCAGCTACCAACGGGGCTACGAGCAGTACTTC.

J is TRBJ2-5 and V is TRBV11-2; D is tentatively TRBD1 or TRBD2 (5 bases each). Germline-derived CDR1 and CDR2 are SGHAT and FQNNGV. The ends were cut back, 3 bases at V and 2 bases at J, with 13 bases in the middle. The CDR3 has 15 residues. The CDR3 loop reads CASSFSPGSQETQYF. Written as DNA, the CDR3 is TGTGCCAGCAGCTTTTCCCCAGGGAGTCAAGAGACCCAGTACTTC.